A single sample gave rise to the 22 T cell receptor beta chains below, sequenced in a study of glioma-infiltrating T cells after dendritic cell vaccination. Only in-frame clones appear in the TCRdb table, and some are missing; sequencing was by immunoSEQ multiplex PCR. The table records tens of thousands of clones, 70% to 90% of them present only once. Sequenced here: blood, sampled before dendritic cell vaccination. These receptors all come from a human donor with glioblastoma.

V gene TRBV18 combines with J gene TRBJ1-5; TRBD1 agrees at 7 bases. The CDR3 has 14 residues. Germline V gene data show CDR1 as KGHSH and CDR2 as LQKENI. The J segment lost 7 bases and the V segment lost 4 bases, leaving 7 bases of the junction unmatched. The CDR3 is CASSLDRVGQPQHF. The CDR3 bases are TGTGCCAGCTCACTCGACAGGGTAGGACAGCCCCAGCATTTT. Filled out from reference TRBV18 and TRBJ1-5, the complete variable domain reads NAGVMQNPRHLVRRRGQEARLRCSPMKGHSHVYWYRQLPEEGLKFMVYLQKENIIDESGMPKERFSAEFPKEGPSILRIQQVVRGDSAAYFCASSLDRVGQPQHFGDGTRLSIL.

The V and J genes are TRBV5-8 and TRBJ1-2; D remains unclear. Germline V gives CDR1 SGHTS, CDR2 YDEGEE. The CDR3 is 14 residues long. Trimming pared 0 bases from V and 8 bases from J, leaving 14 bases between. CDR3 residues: CASSLAPGVRGYTF. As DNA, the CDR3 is TGTGCCAGCAGCTTGGCCCCGGGAGTACGGGGCTACACCTTC.

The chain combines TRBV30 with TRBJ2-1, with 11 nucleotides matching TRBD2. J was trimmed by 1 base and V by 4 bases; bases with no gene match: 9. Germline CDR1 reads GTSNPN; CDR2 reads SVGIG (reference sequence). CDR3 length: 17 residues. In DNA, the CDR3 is TGTGCCTGGACCGGGACTAGCGGACCTGATTCCTACAATGAGCAGTTCTTC. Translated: CAWTGTSGPDSYNEQFF.

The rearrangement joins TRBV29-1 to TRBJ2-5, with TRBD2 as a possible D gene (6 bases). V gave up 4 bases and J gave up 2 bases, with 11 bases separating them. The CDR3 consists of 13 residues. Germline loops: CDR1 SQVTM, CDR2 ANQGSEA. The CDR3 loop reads CSVAAGTQETQYF. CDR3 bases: TGCAGCGTTGCTGCGGGAACACAAGAGACCCAGTACTTC.

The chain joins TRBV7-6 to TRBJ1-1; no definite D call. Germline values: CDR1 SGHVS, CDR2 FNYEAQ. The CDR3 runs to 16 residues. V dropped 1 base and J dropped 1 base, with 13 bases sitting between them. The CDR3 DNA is TGTGCCAGCAGCTTAGTCGGTGCCGGAGCGAACACTGAAGCTTTCTTT. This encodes CASSLVGAGANTEAFF.

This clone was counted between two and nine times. As DNA, the CDR3 is TGTGCCACCCGAGGGAGGATGAACACTGAAGCTTTCTTT. It is translated as CATRGRMNTEAFF. The rearrangement joins TRBV19 to TRBJ1-1; D is uncertain. Trimming took off 10 bases at V and 0 bases at J, with 12 bases between the two ends. CDR1 is LNHDA and CDR2 is SQIVND in the germline V gene (reference sequence). This CDR3 has 13 amino acids.

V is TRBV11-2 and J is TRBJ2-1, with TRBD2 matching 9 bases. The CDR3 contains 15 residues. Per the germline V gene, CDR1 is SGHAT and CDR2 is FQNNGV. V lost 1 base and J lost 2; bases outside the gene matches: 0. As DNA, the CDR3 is TGTGCCAGCAGCTTAGGGACTAGCGCCTACAATGAGCAGTTCTTC. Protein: CASSLGTSAYNEQFF.

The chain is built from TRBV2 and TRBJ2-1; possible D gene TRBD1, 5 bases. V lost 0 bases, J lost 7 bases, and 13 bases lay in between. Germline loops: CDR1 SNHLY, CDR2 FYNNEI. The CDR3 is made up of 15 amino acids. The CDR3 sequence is CASSEAQGYGNEQFF. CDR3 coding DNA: TGTGCCAGCAGTGAAGCGCAGGGCTACGGGAATGAGCAGTTCTTC.

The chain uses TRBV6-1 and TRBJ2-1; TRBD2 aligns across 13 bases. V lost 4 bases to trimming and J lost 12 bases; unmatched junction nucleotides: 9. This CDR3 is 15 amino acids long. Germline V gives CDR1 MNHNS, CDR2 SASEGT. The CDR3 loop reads CASSGRLAGGRGQFF. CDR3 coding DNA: TGTGCCAGCAGTGGCAGACTAGCGGGGGGCCGGGGGCAGTTCTTC.

The CDR3 DNA follows: TGTGCCAGCAGCTTGGACAGGGTCTCCTACGAGCAGTACTTC. The encoded protein is CASSLDRVSYEQYF. The chain joins TRBV7-6 to TRBJ2-7; 8 nucleotides align to TRBD1. Unmatched junction bases numbered 1, after V lost 3 bases and J lost 0 bases. Germline V CDR1 and CDR2: SGHVS, FNYEAQ. The CDR3 consists of 14 residues.

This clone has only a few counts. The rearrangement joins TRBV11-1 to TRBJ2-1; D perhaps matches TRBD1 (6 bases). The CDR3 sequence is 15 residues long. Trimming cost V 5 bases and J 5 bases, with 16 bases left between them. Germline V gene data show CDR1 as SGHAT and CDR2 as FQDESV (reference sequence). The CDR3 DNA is TGTGCCAGCAGCCCCCCGGGACATCGGGACAATGAGCAGTTCTTC. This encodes CASSPPGHRDNEQFF.

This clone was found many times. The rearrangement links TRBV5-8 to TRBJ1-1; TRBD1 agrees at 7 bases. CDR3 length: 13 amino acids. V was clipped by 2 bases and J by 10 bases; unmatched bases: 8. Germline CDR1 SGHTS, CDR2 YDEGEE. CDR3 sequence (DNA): TGTGCCAGCAGCTTAAGGCTGAACAGGGGAGCTTTCTTT. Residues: CASSLRLNRGAFF.

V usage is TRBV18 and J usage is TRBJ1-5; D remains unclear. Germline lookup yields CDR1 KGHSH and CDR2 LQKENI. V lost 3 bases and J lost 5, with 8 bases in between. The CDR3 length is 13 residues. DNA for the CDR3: TGTGCCAGCTCACCGACATTGGATCAGCCCCAGCATTTT. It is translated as CASSPTLDQPQHF.

CDR3 nucleotides: TGTGCCAGCAGCTTAACAGGGAGTGGCTACACCTTC. Its translation is CASSLTGSGYTF. V and J are TRBV5-6 and TRBJ1-2; D might be TRBD1 (6 bases). Trimming pared 2 bases from V and 7 bases from J, leaving 9 bases between. This CDR3 has 12 amino acids. In germline, CDR1 is SGHDT, CDR2 YYEEEE.

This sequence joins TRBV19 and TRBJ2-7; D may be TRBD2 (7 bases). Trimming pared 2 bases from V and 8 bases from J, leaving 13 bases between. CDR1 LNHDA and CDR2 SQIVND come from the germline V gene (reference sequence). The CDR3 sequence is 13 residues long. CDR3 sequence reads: CASSIKGGVQQYF. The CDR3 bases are TGTGCCAGTAGTATAAAGGGGGGGGTACAGCAGTACTTC.

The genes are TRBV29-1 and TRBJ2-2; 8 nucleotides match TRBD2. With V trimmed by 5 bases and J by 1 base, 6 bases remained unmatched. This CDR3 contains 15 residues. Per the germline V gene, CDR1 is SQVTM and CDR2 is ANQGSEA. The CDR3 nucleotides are TGCAGCGTTTCCCGGACTAGCTTGAACACCGGGGAGCTGTTTTTT. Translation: CSVSRTSLNTGELFF.

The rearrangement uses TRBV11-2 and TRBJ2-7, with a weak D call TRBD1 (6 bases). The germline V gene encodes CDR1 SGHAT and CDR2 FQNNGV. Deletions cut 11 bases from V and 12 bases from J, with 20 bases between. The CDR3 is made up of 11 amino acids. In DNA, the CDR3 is TGTGCCTCCGAGATACAGGGCCGACGGTACTTC. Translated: CASEIQGRRYF.

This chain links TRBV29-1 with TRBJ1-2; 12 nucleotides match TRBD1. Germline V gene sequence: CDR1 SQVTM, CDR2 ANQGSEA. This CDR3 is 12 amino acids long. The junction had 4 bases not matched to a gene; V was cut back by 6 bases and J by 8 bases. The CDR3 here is CSVGQGARGYTF. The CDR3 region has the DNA TGCAGCGTGGGACAGGGGGCAAGGGGCTACACCTTC.

The CDR3 sequence: CASSRTGENSYEQYF. The CDR3, as DNA: TGTGCCAGCAGCCGGACAGGGGAAAACTCCTACGAGCAGTACTTC. This chain joins TRBV7-2 and TRBJ2-7; 9 nucleotides line up with TRBD1. Germline V CDR1 and CDR2: SGHTA, FQGNSA. Trimming cost V 5 bases and J 0 bases; bases outside gene matches: 5. CDR3 length: 15 amino acids. Variable domain in full (rest from reference TRBV7-2 and TRBJ2-7): GAGVSQSPSNKVTEKGKDVELRCDPISGHTALYWYRQSLGQGLEFLIYFQGNSAPDKSGLPSDRFSAERTGGSVSTLTIQRTQQEDSAVYLCASSRTGENSYEQYFGPGTRLTVT.

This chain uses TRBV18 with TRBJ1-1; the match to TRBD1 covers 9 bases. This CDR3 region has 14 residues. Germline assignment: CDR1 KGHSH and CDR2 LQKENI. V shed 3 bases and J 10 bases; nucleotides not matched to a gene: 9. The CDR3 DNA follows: TGTGCCAGCTCACCCTTGACAGGGGACAGGGTAGCTTTCTTT. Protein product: CASSPLTGDRVAFF.

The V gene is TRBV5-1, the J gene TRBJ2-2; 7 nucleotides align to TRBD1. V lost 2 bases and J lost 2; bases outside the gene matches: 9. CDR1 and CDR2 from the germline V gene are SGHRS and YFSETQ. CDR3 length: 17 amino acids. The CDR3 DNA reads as TGCGCCAGCAGCTTTACCACCGGGACAGCTAACACCGGGGAGCTGTTTTTT. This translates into CASSFTTGTANTGELFF.

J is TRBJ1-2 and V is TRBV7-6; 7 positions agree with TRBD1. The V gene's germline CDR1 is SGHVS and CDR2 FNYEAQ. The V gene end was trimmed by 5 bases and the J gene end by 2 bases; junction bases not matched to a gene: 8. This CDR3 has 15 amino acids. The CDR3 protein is CASSPGQDLNYGYTF. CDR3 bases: TGTGCCAGCAGCCCAGGACAGGACCTAAACTATGGCTACACCTTC.